A single sample is the source of the 11 T cell receptor beta chains below, sequenced in a study of neoadjuvant nivolumab and ipilimumab in lung cancer. Generated by immunoSEQ multiplex PCR, the TCRdb table keeps only in-frame clones and is missing some. The profile shows roughly 30,000 clones, 90% of them singletons. The sample was peripheral blood, taken after neoadjuvant nivolumab, alone or with ipilimumab, at or shortly before surgery. The receptors shown here come from an adult with non-small cell lung cancer.

The chain's CDR3 is CASSFSGRTMNTEAFF. The CDR3 nucleotides read TGCGCCAGCAGCTTCTCTGGGAGGACGATGAACACTGAAGCTTTCTTT. The chain couples TRBV5-1 to TRBJ1-1; D is unresolved. CDR1 and CDR2 from the germline V gene are SGHRS and YFSETQ. The CDR3 runs to 16 residues. Trimming removed 2 bases from V and 0 bases from J, with 14 bases in between.

A note on this clone: The junction and the germline gene differ at one end; a read error may be behind it. CDR3 loop: CASSLGLAVYEQYF. The CDR3 DNA reads as TGCGCCAGCAGTTTGGGACTAGCGGTCTACGAGCAGTACTTC. The genes are TRBV5-1 and TRBJ2-7, with 11 nucleotides matching TRBD2. The V gene's germline CDR1 is SGHRS and CDR2 YFSETQ. The CDR3 loop spans 14 amino acids.

V gene TRBV6-1 combines with J gene TRBJ2-3, with D possibly being TRBD2 (6 bases). The V end lost 6 bases, the J end lost 2 bases, and 12 bases lay between the germline ends. Germline CDR1 MNHNS, CDR2 SASEGT. This CDR3 has 14 residues. CDR3 coding DNA: TGTGCCAGCAGACGGGACTTTTCCACAGATACGCAGTATTTT. This gives the protein CASRRDFSTDTQYF.

The chain is built from TRBV5-1 and TRBJ1-5; TRBD1 aligns across 7 bases. CDR3 length: 15 residues. The germline CDR1 and CDR2 sequences are SGHRS and YFSETQ. Trimming removed 0 bases from V and 2 bases from J; junction bases left unmatched: 2. In nucleotides, the CDR3 is TGCGCCAGCAGCTTGGACAGGGGTGGCAATCAGCCCCAGCATTTT. Translation: CASSLDRGGNQPQHF.

This chain connects TRBV6-1 to TRBJ1-2, with no clear D. This CDR3 region has 14 residues. Germline lookup yields CDR1 MNHNS and CDR2 SASEGT. The V end was cut by 6 bases, the J end by 4 bases, with 15 bases between. The CDR3 reads CASRRHGLLYGYTF. The CDR3 DNA follows: TGTGCCAGCAGAAGACACGGACTGCTCTATGGCTACACCTTC.

The gene calls are TRBV19 and TRBJ1-1; D is ambiguous. CDR1 and CDR2 from the germline V gene are LNHDA and SQIVND (reference sequence). The CDR3 is 13 residues long. V was pared by 5 bases and J by 0 bases, with 7 bases between. This chain's CDR3 is CASSVKLNTEAFF. For the CDR3, the DNA is TGTGCCAGTAGTGTCAAGTTGAACACTGAAGCTTTCTTT.

V and J are TRBV4-3 and TRBJ1-6; D gene ambiguous. V dropped 1 base and J dropped 11 bases, with 9 bases sitting between them. This CDR3 has 13 residues. The germline CDR1 and CDR2 sequences are LGHNA and YSLEER. The CDR3, as DNA: TGCGCCAGCAGCCAAGGGCAGTTCACACCCCTCCACTTT. Translating it yields CASSQGQFTPLHF.

This clone is a singleton in its sample. J is TRBJ1-5 and V is TRBV6-1, with TRBD1 as a possible D gene (5 bases). V was trimmed by 4 bases and J by 2 bases, leaving 12 bases between them. In germline, CDR1 is MNHNS, CDR2 SASEGT. CDR3 length: 15 residues. CDR3: CASSGFRVGNQPQHF. The DNA for the CDR3 is TGTGCCAGCAGTGGTTTCAGGGTAGGCAATCAGCCCCAGCATTTT.

This clone was seen more than once but under ten times. The V gene is TRBV25-1, the J gene TRBJ1-6, with D possibly TRBD1 on 5 matching bases. The V and J ends lost 4 bases and 14 bases respectively, with 21 bases between them. This CDR3 contains 15 residues. Germline V lookup: CDR1 MGHDK, CDR2 SYGVNS. CDR3 in DNA: TGTGCCAGCAGTGGCTTAGACAGATCACAATCGGCCCTCCACTTT. This gives the protein CASSGLDRSQSALHF.

The CDR3 loop reads CASRVTGVAYNEQFF. As DNA, the CDR3 is TGTGCCAGCAGGGTTACAGGGGTCGCCTACAATGAGCAGTTCTTC. V gene TRBV6-1 combines with J gene TRBJ2-1; 7 bases map to TRBD1. V was clipped by 6 bases and J by 2 bases; unmatched bases: 7. Germline assignment: CDR1 MNHNS and CDR2 SASEGT. This CDR3 spans 15 amino acids.

The chain employs TRBV6-1 and TRBJ2-5; the match to TRBD2 covers 9 bases. V dropped 7 bases and J dropped 2; count of bases not matched to a gene: 8. CDR1 and CDR2 (germline): MNHNS, SASEGT. This CDR3 is 15 amino acids long. CDR3 loop: CASTKTSGQQETQYF. The CDR3 region has the DNA TGTGCCAGCACCAAGACTAGCGGCCAACAAGAGACCCAGTACTTC.